This T cell receptor (beta chain) stems from a study of T cell responses to AZD1222 COVID-19 vaccine. Generated by immunoSEQ multiplex PCR, the TCRdb table keeps only in-frame clones and is missing some. The sample includes fewer than 120,000 clones, 92% of them seen just once. This clone has only one observation. Its antigen remains unknown. The CDR3 runs 14 residues. V lost 1 base, J lost 5 bases, and 11 bases lay in between. Germline V gene lookup returns CDR1 SGHVS and CDR2 FNYEAQ. Study-wide findings and caveats: Researchers took repertoire samples only after the peak T cell response had come. Donors in the cohort were predominantly white British and more often female, and clonal diversity was possibly underestimated. Close to half of spike-specific TCRs reportedly recognize unmutated variant regions.

The origin of this receptor is an adult who received the AZD1222 COVID-19 vaccine. This chain uses TRBV7-6 with TRBJ1-1; possible D gene TRBD1, 6 bases. The source was peripheral blood, collected 28 days after the second AZD1222 dose. CDR3 sequence reads: CASSLEGGETEAFF. CDR3 DNA: TGTGCCAGCAGCTTAGAAGGGGGAGAAACTGAAGCTTTCTTT.